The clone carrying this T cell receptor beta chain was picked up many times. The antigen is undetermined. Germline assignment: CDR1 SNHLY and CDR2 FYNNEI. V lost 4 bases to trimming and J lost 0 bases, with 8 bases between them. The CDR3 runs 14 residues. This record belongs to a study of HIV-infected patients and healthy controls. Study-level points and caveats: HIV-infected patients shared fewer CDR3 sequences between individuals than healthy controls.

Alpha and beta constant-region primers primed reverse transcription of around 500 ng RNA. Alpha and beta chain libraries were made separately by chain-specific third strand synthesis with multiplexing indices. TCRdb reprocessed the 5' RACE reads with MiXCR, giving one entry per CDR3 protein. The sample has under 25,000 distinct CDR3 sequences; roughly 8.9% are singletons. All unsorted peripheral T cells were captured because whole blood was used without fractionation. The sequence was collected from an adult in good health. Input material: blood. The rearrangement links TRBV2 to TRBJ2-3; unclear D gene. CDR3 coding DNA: TGTGCCAGCAGTGCGCGGATTAGCACAGATACGCAGTATTTT. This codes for CASSARISTDTQYF.